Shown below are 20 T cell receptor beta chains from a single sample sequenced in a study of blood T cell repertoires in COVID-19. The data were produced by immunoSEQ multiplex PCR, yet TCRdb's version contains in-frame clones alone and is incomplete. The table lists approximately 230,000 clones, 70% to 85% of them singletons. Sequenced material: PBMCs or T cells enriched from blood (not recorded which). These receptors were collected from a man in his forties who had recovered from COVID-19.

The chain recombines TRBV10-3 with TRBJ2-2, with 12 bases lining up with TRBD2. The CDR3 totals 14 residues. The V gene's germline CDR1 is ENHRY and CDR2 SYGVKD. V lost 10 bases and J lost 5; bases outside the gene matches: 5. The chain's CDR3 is CATPGTSGTGELFF. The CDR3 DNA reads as TGTGCCACCCCCGGGACTAGCGGGACCGGGGAGCTGTTTTTT.

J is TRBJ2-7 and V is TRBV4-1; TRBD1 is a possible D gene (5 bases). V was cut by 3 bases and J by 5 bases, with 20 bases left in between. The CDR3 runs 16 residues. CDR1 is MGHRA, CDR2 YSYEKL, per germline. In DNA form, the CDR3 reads TGCGCCAGCAGCCATTCAATCCAAGGGGTCGTCGACGAGCAGTACTTC. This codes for CASSHSIQGVVDEQYF.

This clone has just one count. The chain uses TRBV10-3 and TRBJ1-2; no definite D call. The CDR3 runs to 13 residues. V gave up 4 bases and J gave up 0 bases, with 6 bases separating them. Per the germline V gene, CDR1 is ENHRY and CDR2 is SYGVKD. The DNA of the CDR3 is TGTGCCATCAGTGCAGATGCTAACTATGGCTACACCTTC. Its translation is CAISADANYGYTF.

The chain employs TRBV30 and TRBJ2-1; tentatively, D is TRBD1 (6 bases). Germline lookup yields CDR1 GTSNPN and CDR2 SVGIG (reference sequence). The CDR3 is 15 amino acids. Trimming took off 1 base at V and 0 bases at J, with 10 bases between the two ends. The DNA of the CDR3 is TGTGCCTGGAGTGGGGGGCGGCCCTCCTACAATGAGCAGTTCTTC. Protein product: CAWSGGRPSYNEQFF.

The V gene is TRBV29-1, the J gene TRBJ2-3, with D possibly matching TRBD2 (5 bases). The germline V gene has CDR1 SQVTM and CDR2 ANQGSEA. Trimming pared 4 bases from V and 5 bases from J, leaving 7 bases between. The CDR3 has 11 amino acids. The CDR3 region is CSVVSGDTQYF. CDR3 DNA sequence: TGCAGCGTTGTAAGCGGAGATACGCAGTATTTT.

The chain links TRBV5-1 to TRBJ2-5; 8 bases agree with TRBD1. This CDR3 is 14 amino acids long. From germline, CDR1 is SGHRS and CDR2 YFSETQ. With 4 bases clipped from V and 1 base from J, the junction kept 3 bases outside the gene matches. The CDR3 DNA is TGCGCCAGCAGCCTGGACAGGGTCCAAGAGACCCAGTACTTC. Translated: CASSLDRVQETQYF.

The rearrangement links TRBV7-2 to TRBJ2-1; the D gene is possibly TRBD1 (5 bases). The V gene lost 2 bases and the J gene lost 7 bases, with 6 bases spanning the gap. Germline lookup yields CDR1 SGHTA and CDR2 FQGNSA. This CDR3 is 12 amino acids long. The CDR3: CASSLYRNEQFF. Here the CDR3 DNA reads TGTGCCAGCAGCTTATACAGGAATGAGCAGTTCTTC.

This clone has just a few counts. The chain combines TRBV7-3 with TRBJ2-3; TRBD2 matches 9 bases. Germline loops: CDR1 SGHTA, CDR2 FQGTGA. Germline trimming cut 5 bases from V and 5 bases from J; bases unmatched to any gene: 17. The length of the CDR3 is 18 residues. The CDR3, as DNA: TGTGCCAGCAGCCTACTTGGTGGGGGGCTAGCGGGGAGAGATACGCAGTATTTT. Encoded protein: CASSLLGGGLAGRDTQYF.

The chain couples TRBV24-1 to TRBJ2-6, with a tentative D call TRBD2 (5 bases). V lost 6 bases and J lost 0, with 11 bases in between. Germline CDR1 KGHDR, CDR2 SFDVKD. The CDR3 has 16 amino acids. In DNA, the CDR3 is TGTGCCACCAGTCCGGGAATTATCTCTGGGGCCAACGTCCTGACTTTC. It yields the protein CATSPGIISGANVLTF.

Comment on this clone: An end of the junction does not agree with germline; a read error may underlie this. Here the CDR3 DNA reads TGTGCCACCAGCAGAGAGGTAGGGGGTAGGAATTTT. This translates into CATSREVGGRNF. The gene calls are TRBV15 and TRBJ2-3, with D maybe TRBD1 (6 bases). CDR1 is LNHNV, CDR2 YYDKDF, per germline (reference sequence). The CDR3 is 12 residues long.

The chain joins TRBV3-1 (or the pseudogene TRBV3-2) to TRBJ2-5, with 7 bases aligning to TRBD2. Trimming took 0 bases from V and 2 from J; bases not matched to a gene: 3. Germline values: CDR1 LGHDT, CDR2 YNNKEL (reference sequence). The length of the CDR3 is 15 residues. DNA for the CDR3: TGTGCCAGCAGCCAAGATGCGGGAGCGCAAGAGACCCAGTACTTC. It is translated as CASSQDAGAQETQYF.

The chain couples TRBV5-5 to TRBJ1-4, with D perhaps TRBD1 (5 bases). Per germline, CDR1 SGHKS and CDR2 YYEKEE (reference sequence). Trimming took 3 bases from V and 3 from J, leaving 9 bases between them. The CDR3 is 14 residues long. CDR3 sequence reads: CASSSGGSNEKLFF. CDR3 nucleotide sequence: TGTGCCAGCAGCTCCGGGGGATCTAATGAAAAACTGTTTTTT.

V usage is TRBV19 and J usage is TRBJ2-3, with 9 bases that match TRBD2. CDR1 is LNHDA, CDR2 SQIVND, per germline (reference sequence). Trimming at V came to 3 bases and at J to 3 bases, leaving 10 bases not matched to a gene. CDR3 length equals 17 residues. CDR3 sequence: CASSIRTTSGWTDTQYF. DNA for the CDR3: TGTGCCAGTAGTATTCGAACGACTAGCGGCTGGACAGATACGCAGTATTTT.

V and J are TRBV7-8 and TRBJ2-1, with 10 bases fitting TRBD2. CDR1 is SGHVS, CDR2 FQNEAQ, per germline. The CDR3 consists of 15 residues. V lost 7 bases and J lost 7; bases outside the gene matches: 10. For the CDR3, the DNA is TGTGCCAGCACCATTGGGCCTAGCGGGAGTAATGAGCAGTTCTTC. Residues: CASTIGPSGSNEQFF.

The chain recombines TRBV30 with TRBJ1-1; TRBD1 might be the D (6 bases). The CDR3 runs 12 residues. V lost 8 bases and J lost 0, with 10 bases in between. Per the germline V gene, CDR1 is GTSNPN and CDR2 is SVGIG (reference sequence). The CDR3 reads CAGGRVNTEAFF. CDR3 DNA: TGTGCCGGGGGGCGGGTGAACACTGAAGCTTTCTTT. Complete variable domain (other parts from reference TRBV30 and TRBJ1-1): SQTIHQWPATLVQPVGSPLSLECTVEGTSNPNLYWYRQAAGRGLQLLFYSVGIGQISSEVPQNLSASRPQDRQFILSSKKLLLSDSGFYLCAGGRVNTEAFFGQGTRLTVV.

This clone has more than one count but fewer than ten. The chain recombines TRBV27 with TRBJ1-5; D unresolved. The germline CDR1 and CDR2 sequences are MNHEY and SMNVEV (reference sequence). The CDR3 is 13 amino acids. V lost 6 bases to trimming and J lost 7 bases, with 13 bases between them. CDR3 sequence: CASSPNMGQPQHF. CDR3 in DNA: TGTGCCAGCAGCCCTAACATGGGCCAGCCCCAGCATTTT.

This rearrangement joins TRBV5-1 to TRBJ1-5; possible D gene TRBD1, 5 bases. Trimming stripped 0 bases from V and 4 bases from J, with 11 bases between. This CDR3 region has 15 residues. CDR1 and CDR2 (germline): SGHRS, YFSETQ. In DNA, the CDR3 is TGCGCCAGCAGCTTGGTCGACAGTCAGAATCAGCCCCAGCATTTT. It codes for CASSLVDSQNQPQHF.

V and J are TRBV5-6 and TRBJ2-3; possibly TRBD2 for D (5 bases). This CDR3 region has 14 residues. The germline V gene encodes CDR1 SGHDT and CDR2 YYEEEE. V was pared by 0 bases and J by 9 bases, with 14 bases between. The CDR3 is CASSLGVAKATQYF. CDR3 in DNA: TGTGCCAGCAGCTTGGGAGTAGCGAAGGCCACGCAGTATTTT.

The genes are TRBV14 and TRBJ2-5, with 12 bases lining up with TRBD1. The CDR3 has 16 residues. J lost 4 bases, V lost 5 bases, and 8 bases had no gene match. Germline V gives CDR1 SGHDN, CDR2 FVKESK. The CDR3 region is CASSFGAGQGAETQYF. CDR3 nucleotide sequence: TGTGCCAGCAGCTTTGGAGCGGGACAGGGGGCAGAGACCCAGTACTTC.

The CDR3, as DNA: TGTGCCAGCAGTTCCCTCACCCCCCGAGGCTCTTCACCCCTCCACTTT. It encodes CASSSLTPRGSSPLHF. J is TRBJ1-6 and V is TRBV28; D is ambiguous. The germline CDR1 and CDR2 sequences are MDHEN and SYDVKM. The CDR3 is 16 residues long. V was shortened by 4 bases and J by 9 bases, with 19 bases between the two germline ends.